These 27 T cell receptor beta chains share one sample of origin, sequenced in a study of cytotoxic CD8 clonotypes in ibrutinib-treated CLL (dated by TCRdb to the early 2020s). This sample's time point label indicates: less than 30 months on ibrutinib. Library prep was done by the immunoSEQ multiplex PCR assay. TCRdb provides this immuneACCESS table in a form limited to in-frame rearrangements. Some clones are lacking; in checked studies, under half of them reflect an unresolved V gene, and why the rest are absent is not known. Across this sample there are 190,000 or so clones, with about 72% seen only once. Clones ranked in the top ten supply under 15% of the sample. This specimen was PBMCs, taken after 24 months of ibrutinib treatment. These receptors were taken from a human donor with chronic lymphocytic leukemia.

This chain links TRBV6-5 with TRBJ2-7; TRBD1 might be the D (5 bases). Trimming took off 0 bases at V and 3 bases at J, with 15 bases between the two ends. CDR3 size: 16 residues. Germline V gene data show CDR1 as MNHEY and CDR2 as SVGAGI. The CDR3 loop reads CASSYSTVGVGYEQYF. CDR3 DNA: TGTGCCAGCAGTTACTCGACAGTAGGGGTCGGCTACGAGCAGTACTTC.

The rearrangement links TRBV5-4 to TRBJ2-7, with 11 bases aligning to TRBD2. Germline V CDR1 and CDR2: SGHNT, YYREEE (reference sequence). The CDR3 sequence is 16 residues long. J lost 2 bases, V lost 5 bases, and 9 bases had no gene match. The CDR3 nucleotides are TGTGCCAGCAGTATTGGGCTAGCGGGAGGCCCCTACGAGCAGTACTTC. This sequence encodes CASSIGLAGGPYEQYF. The whole variable domain, remainder taken from reference TRBV5-4 and TRBJ2-7, is ETGVTQSPTHLIKTRGQQVTLRCSSQSGHNTVSWYQQALGQGPQFIFQYYREEENGRGNFPPRFSGLQFPNYSSELNVNALELDDSALYLCASSIGLAGGPYEQYFGPGTRLTVT.

This clone was counted once. The rearrangement uses TRBV10-3 and TRBJ2-7; D is possibly TRBD1 (6 bases). Germline loops: CDR1 ENHRY, CDR2 SYGVKD. V gave up 6 bases and J gave up 3 bases, with 18 bases separating them. The CDR3 loop spans 15 amino acids. The CDR3 DNA sequence: TGTGCCATCAGAGATCGGGACACCTCGATCTACGAGCAGTACTTC. Amino acid sequence: CAIRDRDTSIYEQYF.

The gene calls are TRBV7-3 and TRBJ2-1; 8 nucleotides agree with TRBD2. This CDR3 contains 16 residues. Germline V lookup: CDR1 SGHTA, CDR2 FQGTGA. Trimming cost V 5 bases and J 5 bases; bases outside gene matches: 11. CDR3: CASSRWPAGENNEQFF. DNA for the CDR3: TGTGCCAGCAGCAGATGGCCAGCGGGAGAGAACAATGAGCAGTTCTTC.

The chain has TRBV5-1 and TRBJ2-7; a weak D match, TRBD1 (6 bases). There are 15 residues in the CDR3. Trimming removed 4 bases at V and 0 bases at J, with 14 bases between. Germline loops: CDR1 SGHRS, CDR2 YFSETQ. CDR3 bases: TGCGCCAGCAGCGTAACAGGGCTCCGCTCCTACGAGCAGTACTTC. Translated: CASSVTGLRSYEQYF.

The chain links TRBV7-9 to TRBJ1-2; 7 bases fit TRBD1. This CDR3 comprises 13 residues. V lost 5 bases and J lost 2; bases outside the gene matches: 2. The germline CDR1 and CDR2 sequences are SEHNR and FQNEAQ (reference sequence). The CDR3 DNA reads TGTGCCAGCAGCCTACAGGGGAACTATGGCTACACCTTC. Translation: CASSLQGNYGYTF.

The J gene is TRBJ2-1, the V gene TRBV5-8, with 10 bases fitting TRBD2. The CDR3 is 14 residues long. V dropped 0 bases and J dropped 10; count of bases not matched to a gene: 4. Germline V gene data show CDR1 as SGHTS and CDR2 as YDEGEE. The CDR3, as DNA: TGTGCCAGCAGCTTGGGGACTAGCGGTCCCGAGCAGTTCTTC. Amino acids: CASSLGTSGPEQFF.

The chain is built from TRBV7-9 and TRBJ2-7, with 10 bases matching TRBD2. The CDR3 has 17 residues. In germline, CDR1 is SEHNR, CDR2 FQNEAQ (reference sequence). V trimming: 6 bases; J trimming: 4 bases; junction bases outside the gene matches: 15. The CDR3 bases are TGTGCCAGCAGTGGACAGGGTGAGCGGGAGGGCCGTTACGAGCAGTACTTC. Translating it yields CASSGQGEREGRYEQYF.

The V and J genes are TRBV27 and TRBJ1-1; D is unresolved. V lost 2 bases and J 1 base, leaving 11 bases between the germline ends. Germline CDR1 MNHEY, CDR2 SMNVEV (reference sequence). The CDR3 covers 15 residues. CDR3 region: CASSLIAGGNTEAFF. The CDR3 bases are TGTGCCAGCAGTTTAATCGCAGGTGGGAACACTGAAGCTTTCTTT.

The rearrangement links TRBV14 to TRBJ1-5; D gene uncertain. Germline V gives CDR1 SGHDN, CDR2 FVKESK. The CDR3 has 13 residues. The V gene lost 3 bases and the J gene lost 6 bases, with 9 bases spanning the gap. This CDR3 reads CASSQIRGQPQHF. The CDR3 nucleotides are TGTGCCAGCAGCCAGATCCGGGGTCAGCCCCAGCATTTT.

As concerns this clone: Within the sample, other DNA sequences also encode this same CDR3. The V gene is TRBV19, the J gene TRBJ1-2; weak D call: TRBD1 (6 bases). The CDR3 is 13 amino acids. Deletions cut 1 base from V and 4 bases from J, with 7 bases between. Per germline, CDR1 LNHDA and CDR2 SQIVND (reference sequence). CDR3: CASSIGGGYGYTF. CDR3 in DNA: TGTGCCAGTAGTATAGGAGGGGGCTATGGCTACACCTTC.

The V and J genes are TRBV6-1 and TRBJ2-7; 8 nucleotides match TRBD2. Losses at the gene ends were 1 base for V and 0 bases for J; bases not matched to a gene: 2. The CDR3 loop spans 15 amino acids. Germline-derived CDR1 and CDR2 are MNHNS and SASEGT. The CDR3 bases are TGTGCCAGCAGTGAAGGAGGGACTAGCTCCTACGAGCAGTACTTC. Translating gives CASSEGGTSSYEQYF.

The chain joins TRBV10-3 to TRBJ2-1, with TRBD1 matching over 10 bases. CDR3 length: 14 residues. V was clipped by 5 bases and J by 9 bases; unmatched bases: 7. CDR1 is ENHRY and CDR2 is SYGVKD in the germline V gene. The CDR3 loop is CAISQGTGVTEQFF. For the CDR3, the DNA is TGTGCCATCAGTCAAGGGACAGGGGTCACTGAGCAGTTCTTC.

V and J are TRBV7-8 and TRBJ2-7; TRBD2 matches 8 bases. Germline V gene data show CDR1 as SGHVS and CDR2 as FQNEAQ. The CDR3 sequence is 15 residues long. The ends lost 0 bases at V and 3 bases at J; junction bases unmatched: 4. CDR3 amino acids: CASSLAVAGYYEQYF. The CDR3 bases are TGTGCCAGCAGCTTAGCGGTAGCGGGGTACTACGAGCAGTACTTC. Complete variable domain (other parts from reference TRBV7-8 and TRBJ2-7): GAGVSQSPRYKVAKRGQDVALRCDPISGHVSLFWYQQALGQGPEFLTYFQNEAQLDKSGLPSDRFFAERPEGSVSTLKIQRTQQEDSAVYLCASSLAVAGYYEQYFGPGTRLTVT.

For this clone: The junction shows a germline mismatch at one end, possibly a read error. The CDR3 DNA sequence: TGTGCCAGCAGTGAAGCATCCCCGTACAATGAGCAGCTCTTC. Encoded protein: CASSEASPYNEQLF. This sequence joins TRBV6-1 and TRBJ2-1, with unresolved D. The CDR3 consists of 14 residues. Germline CDR1 MNHNS, CDR2 SASEGT.

The chain is built from TRBV7-6 and TRBJ2-2; a weak D match, TRBD2 (7 bases). The germline V gene encodes CDR1 SGHVS and CDR2 FNYEAQ. The CDR3 is made up of 19 amino acids. V lost 2 bases, J lost 0 bases, and 19 bases lay in between. The CDR3 loop is CASSLRGAIRPSNTGELFF. In DNA, the CDR3 is TGTGCCAGCAGCTTACGGGGGGCAATTAGGCCGTCGAACACCGGGGAGCTGTTTTTT.

V usage is TRBV7-9 and J usage is TRBJ1-2, with 8 bases matching TRBD1. Germline V gene lookup returns CDR1 SEHNR and CDR2 FQNEAQ (reference sequence). The CDR3 totals 14 residues. After removal of 7 bases from V and 8 bases from J, the junction contained 12 bases not matched to a gene. The CDR3: CASTDWARGHGYTF. In DNA form, the CDR3 reads TGTGCCAGCACCGACTGGGCCAGGGGGCACGGCTACACCTTC.

This chain links TRBV30 with TRBJ2-1; 10 nucleotides match TRBD2. Per germline, CDR1 GTSNPN and CDR2 SVGIG (reference sequence). CDR3 length: 14 amino acids. V trimming: 0 bases; J trimming: 10 bases; junction bases outside the gene matches: 6. CDR3 DNA sequence: TGTGCCTGGAGTGTAGGACTAGCGGTCTTGGAGCAGTTCTTC. It encodes CAWSVGLAVLEQFF.

A remark on this clone: Other nucleotide sequences from this sample produce the same CDR3. The chain carries TRBV5-1 and TRBJ2-5; no firm D call. The CDR3 length is 12 residues. V lost 0 bases, J lost 1 base, and 1 base lay in between. The germline gives CDR1 SGHRS, CDR2 YFSETQ. CDR3 nucleotides: TGCGCCAGCAGCTTGGGCCAAGAGACCCAGTACTTC. This sequence encodes CASSLGQETQYF.

The sample holds one count of this clone. The genes are TRBV5-1 and TRBJ2-3, with 9 nucleotides matching TRBD1. Germline lookup yields CDR1 SGHRS and CDR2 YFSETQ. Unmatched junction bases numbered 0, after V lost 7 bases and J lost 0 bases. The CDR3 spans 13 residues. In DNA form, the CDR3 reads TGCGCCAGCGGACAGGGGAGCACAGATACGCAGTATTTT. Protein: CASGQGSTDTQYF.

About this clone: The junction and the germline gene differ at one end; a read error may be behind it. The V gene is TRBV7-7, the J gene TRBJ2-1, with a weak D call TRBD1 (6 bases). CDR1 and CDR2 from the germline V gene are SSHAT and FNYEAQ (reference sequence). The CDR3 extends over 14 amino acids. CDR3 sequence: CASSLWGRGNEQFF. CDR3 nucleotide sequence: TGTGCTAGCAGCCTCTGGGGCAGGGGCAATGAGCAGTTCTTC.

The chain uses TRBV5-1 and TRBJ1-2, with 7 bases matching TRBD1. The CDR3 has 13 residues. V trimming: 2 bases; J trimming: 3 bases; junction bases outside the gene matches: 1. Germline V lookup: CDR1 SGHRS, CDR2 YFSETQ. CDR3 residues: CASSFGTDYGYTF. CDR3 nucleotides: TGCGCCAGCAGCTTTGGGACAGACTATGGCTACACCTTC.

The chain carries TRBV7-9 and TRBJ1-1; D remains ambiguous. The CDR3 sequence is 15 residues long. Looked up from germline, CDR1 is SEHNR and CDR2 is FQNEAQ (reference sequence). The V gene lost 5 bases and the J gene lost 1 base, with 14 bases spanning the gap. The CDR3 reads CASSLSAITNTEAFF. For the CDR3, the DNA is TGTGCCAGCAGCCTATCGGCCATCACGAACACTGAAGCTTTCTTT.

V usage is TRBV19 and J usage is TRBJ2-7; TRBD2 matches at 10 bases. Unmatched junction bases numbered 6, after V lost 3 bases and J lost 4 bases. Germline V lookup: CDR1 LNHDA, CDR2 SQIVND (reference sequence). The CDR3 covers 15 residues. The CDR3 sequence is CASSIKAGGPYEQYF. Written as DNA, the CDR3 is TGTGCCAGTAGTATTAAAGCGGGAGGGCCATACGAGCAGTACTTC.

This clone was counted a few times. The rearrangement uses TRBV5-4 and TRBJ2-7; 9 bases match TRBD1. The CDR3 totals 16 residues. After removal of 5 bases from V and 3 bases from J, the junction contained 12 bases not matched to a gene. Per the germline V gene, CDR1 is SGHNT and CDR2 is YYREEE (reference sequence). CDR3 DNA sequence: TGTGCCAGCAGTGGAGCCGGGACAGGGTATTTCTACGAGCAGTACTTC. Its protein product is CASSGAGTGYFYEQYF.

V usage is TRBV30 and J usage is TRBJ2-1; the D gene is possibly TRBD2 (5 bases). The CDR3 length is 13 residues. Between the trimmed V and J ends, which lost 0 bases and 6 bases, there was a span of 9 bases. Germline loops: CDR1 GTSNPN, CDR2 SVGIG (reference sequence). The CDR3 DNA reads TGTGCCTGGAGTGTACTCCGGGGCAATGAGCAGTTCTTC. Translated, it gives CAWSVLRGNEQFF. Together with reference TRBV30 and TRBJ2-1, the CDR3 gives the full variable domain: SQTIHQWPATLVQPVGSPLSLECTVEGTSNPNLYWYRQAAGRGLQLLFYSVGIGQISSEVPQNLSASRPQDRQFILSSKKLLLSDSGFYLCAWSVLRGNEQFFGPGTRLTVL.

The chain carries TRBV7-8 and TRBJ2-4, with TRBD2 identical over 15 bases. With 6 bases clipped from V and 3 bases from J, the junction kept 12 bases outside the gene matches. This CDR3 comprises 19 residues. Germline V gives CDR1 SGHVS, CDR2 FQNEAQ. CDR3 DNA sequence: TGTGCCAGCAGTCCAACCGCGGGACTAGCGGGAGGCGGCAAAAACATTCAGTACTTC. Amino acid sequence: CASSPTAGLAGGGKNIQYF. Filled out from reference TRBV7-8 and TRBJ2-4, the complete variable domain reads GAGVSQSPRYKVAKRGQDVALRCDPISGHVSLFWYQQALGQGPEFLTYFQNEAQLDKSGLPSDRFFAERPEGSVSTLKIQRTQQEDSAVYLCASSPTAGLAGGGKNIQYFGAGTRLSVL.